These T cell receptor beta chains were read from a single sample in a study of PD-1 blockade in classical Hodgkin lymphoma. Measured with immunoSEQ multiplex PCR; TCRdb has only the in-frame clones, and not every one. This table has about 17,000 clones, about 81% appearing once. The source material was peripheral blood mononuclear cells (PBMCs), sampled at baseline. The receptors come from a human donor with classical Hodgkin lymphoma. CDR3s include the opening cysteine and the closing phenylalanine or tryptophan. D genes are given only for firm matches. Only some rows state a clone size, as once, few, many or a class for expanded clones.

D gene: TRBD1
V gene: TRBV18
J gene: TRBJ2-7
clone size: -
CDR3 protein: CASSPAAGQGGIHEQYF
CDR3 DNA: TGTGCCAGCTCACCGGCCGCCGGACAGGGCGGAATCCACGAGCAGTACTTC

D gene: TRBD2
V gene: TRBV7-2
J gene: TRBJ2-4
clone size: -
CDR3 protein: CASSLNPGGIKNIQYF
CDR3 DNA: TGTGCCAGCAGCTTAAATCCGGGAGGGATCAAAAACATTCAGTACTTC

D gene: -
V gene: TRBV21-1
J gene: TRBJ1-6
clone size: -
CDR3 protein: CASSNGRQGPFTLHF
CDR3 DNA: TGTGCCAGCAGCAATGGTAGACAGGGTCCGTTCACCCTCCACTTT

D gene: -
V gene: TRBV19
J gene: TRBJ1-5
clone size: -
CDR3 protein: CASSMFGQSNQPQHF
CDR3 DNA: TGTGCCAGTAGTATGTTTGGGCAAAGCAATCAGCCCCAGCATTTT

D gene: TRBD1
V gene: TRBV28
J gene: TRBJ2-3
clone size: -
CDR3 protein: CASRMGQGVADTQYF
CDR3 DNA: TGTGCCAGCAGAATGGGACAGGGGGTAGCTGATACGCAGTATTTT

D gene: -
V gene: TRBV6-6
J gene: TRBJ2-7
clone size: -
CDR3 protein: CASSYDFYEQYF
CDR3 DNA: TGTGCCAGCAGTTACGACTTTTACGAGCAGTACTTC

D gene: TRBD2
V gene: TRBV30
J gene: TRBJ2-7
clone size: -
CDR3 protein: CAWSVGGGAYEQYF
CDR3 DNA: TGTGCCTGGAGTGTGGGCGGGGGGGCGTACGAGCAGTACTTC

D gene: -
V gene: TRBV7-8
J gene: TRBJ1-2
clone size: medium-sized
CDR3 protein: CASSTGVGGSYGYTF
CDR3 DNA: TGTGCCAGCAGCACAGGTGTTGGGGGCTCCTATGGCTACACCTTC

D gene: TRBD2
V gene: TRBV25-1
J gene: TRBJ2-1
clone size: once
CDR3 protein: CASSEGASGYNEQFF
CDR3 DNA: TGTGCCAGCAGTGAAGGGGCTAGCGGTTACAATGAGCAGTTCTTC

D gene: -
V gene: TRBV21-1
J gene: TRBJ1-4
clone size: -
CDR3 protein: CASSKEGRTNEKLFF
CDR3 DNA: TGTGCCAGCAGCAAAGAAGGACGGACTAATGAAAAACTGTTTTTT